This TCR beta chain was observed in a study of blood T cell repertoires in COVID-19. As for the study in general: COVID-19 samples from acute and convalescent phases originated in the United States, Italy and Spain. Sources were T cells, B-cell-depleted T cells, or PBMCs; the material itself was cDNA or gDNA.

The CDR3 contains 13 residues. The germline V gene has CDR1 LNHDA and CDR2 SQIVND (reference sequence). Trimming removed 4 bases from V and 15 bases from J, with 19 bases in between. As processed by the authors: It was from reference gene primer amplification that nucleated cell counts were estimated. TCRdb's copy holds only in-frame clones and misses some; the assay was immunoSEQ multiplex PCR. V and J calls and clone size come straight from that table; D and trimming were deduced from the DNA. The table records approximately 210,000 clones, almost 85% of them present only once. The V and J genes are TRBV19 and TRBJ2-1, with D perhaps matching TRBD2 (6 bases). The specimen was peripheral blood. The sequence was collected from a woman between 45 and 60 years old with active or convalescent COVID-19. CDR3 protein: CASSKSPEGWRFF. CDR3 nucleotides: TGTGCCAGTAGTAAATCCCCGGAGGGGTGGAGGTTCTTC.